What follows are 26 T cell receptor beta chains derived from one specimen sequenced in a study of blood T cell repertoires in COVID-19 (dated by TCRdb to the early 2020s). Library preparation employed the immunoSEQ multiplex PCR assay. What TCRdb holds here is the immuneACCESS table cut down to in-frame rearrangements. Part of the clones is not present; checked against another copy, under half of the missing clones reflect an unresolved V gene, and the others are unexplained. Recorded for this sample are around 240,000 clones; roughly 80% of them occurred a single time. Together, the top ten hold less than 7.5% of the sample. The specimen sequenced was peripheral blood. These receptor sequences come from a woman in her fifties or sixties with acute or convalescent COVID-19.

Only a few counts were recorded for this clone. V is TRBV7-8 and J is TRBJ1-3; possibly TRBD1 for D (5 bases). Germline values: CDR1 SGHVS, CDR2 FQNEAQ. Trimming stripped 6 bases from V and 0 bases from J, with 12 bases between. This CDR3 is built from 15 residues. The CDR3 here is CASRPGLYSGNTIYF. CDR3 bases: TGTGCCAGCAGACCGGGACTGTACTCTGGAAACACCATATATTTT.

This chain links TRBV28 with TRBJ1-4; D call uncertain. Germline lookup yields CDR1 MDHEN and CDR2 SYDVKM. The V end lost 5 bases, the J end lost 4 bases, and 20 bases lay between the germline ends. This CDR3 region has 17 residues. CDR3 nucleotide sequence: TGTGCCAGCAGTCCCTTTGCCGCCCCAGAAGTTAATGAAAAACTGTTTTTT. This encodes CASSPFAAPEVNEKLFF. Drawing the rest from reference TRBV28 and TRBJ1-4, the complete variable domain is DVKVTQSSRYLVKRTGEKVFLECVQDMDHENMFWYRQDPGLGLRLIYFSYDVKMKEKGDIPEGYSVSREKKERFSLILESASTNQTSMYLCASSPFAAPEVNEKLFFGSGTQLSVL.

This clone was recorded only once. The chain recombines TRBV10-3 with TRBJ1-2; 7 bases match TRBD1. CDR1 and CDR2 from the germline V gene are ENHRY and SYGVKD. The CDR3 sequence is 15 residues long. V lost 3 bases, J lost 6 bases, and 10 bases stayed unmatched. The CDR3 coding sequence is TGTGCCATCAGTGACGGAACCGACAGGGTTGATGGCTACACCTTC. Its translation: CAISDGTDRVDGYTF.

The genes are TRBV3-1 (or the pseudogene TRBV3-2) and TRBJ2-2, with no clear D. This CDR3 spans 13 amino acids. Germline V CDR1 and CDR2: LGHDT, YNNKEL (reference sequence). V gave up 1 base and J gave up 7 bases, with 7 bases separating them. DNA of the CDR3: TGTGCCAGCAGCCAAGGGGCACTCGGGGAGCTGTTTTTT. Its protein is CASSQGALGELFF.

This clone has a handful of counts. The CDR3, as DNA: TGTGCCAGTACCGGAGGTAGCAATCAGCCCCAGCATTTT. Residues: CASTGGSNQPQHF. The rearrangement uses TRBV27 and TRBJ1-5; the D is unclear. Trimming cost V 9 bases and J 0 bases, with 9 bases left between them. Germline V gene sequence: CDR1 MNHEY, CDR2 SMNVEV (reference sequence). This CDR3 comprises 13 residues.

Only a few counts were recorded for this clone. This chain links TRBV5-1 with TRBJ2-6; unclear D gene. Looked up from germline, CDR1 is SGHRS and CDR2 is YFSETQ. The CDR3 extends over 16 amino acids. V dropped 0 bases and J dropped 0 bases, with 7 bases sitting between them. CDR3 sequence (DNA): TGCGCCAGCAGCTTGGACAGTTCCTCTGGGGCCAACGTCCTGACTTTC. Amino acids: CASSLDSSSGANVLTF.

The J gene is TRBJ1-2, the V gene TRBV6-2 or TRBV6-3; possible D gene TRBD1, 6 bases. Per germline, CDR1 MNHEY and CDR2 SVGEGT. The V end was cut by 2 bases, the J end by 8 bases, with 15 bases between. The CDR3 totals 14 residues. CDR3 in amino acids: CASSYTGIDGGYTF. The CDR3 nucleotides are TGTGCCAGCAGTTACACAGGGATCGACGGCGGCTACACCTTC.

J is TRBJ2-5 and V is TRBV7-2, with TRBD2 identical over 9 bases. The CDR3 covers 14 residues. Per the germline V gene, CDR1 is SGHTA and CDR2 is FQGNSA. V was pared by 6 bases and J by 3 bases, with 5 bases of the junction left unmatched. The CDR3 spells CASRKRGAEETQYF. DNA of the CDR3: TGTGCCAGCAGGAAGCGGGGGGCGGAAGAGACCCAGTACTTC.

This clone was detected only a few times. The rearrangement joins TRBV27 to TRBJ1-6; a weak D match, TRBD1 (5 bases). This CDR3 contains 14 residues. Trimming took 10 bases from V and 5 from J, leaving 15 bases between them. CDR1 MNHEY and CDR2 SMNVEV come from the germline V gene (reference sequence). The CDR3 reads CATQRRGDNSPLHF. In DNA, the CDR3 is TGTGCCACCCAAAGAAGGGGTGATAATTCACCCCTCCACTTT.

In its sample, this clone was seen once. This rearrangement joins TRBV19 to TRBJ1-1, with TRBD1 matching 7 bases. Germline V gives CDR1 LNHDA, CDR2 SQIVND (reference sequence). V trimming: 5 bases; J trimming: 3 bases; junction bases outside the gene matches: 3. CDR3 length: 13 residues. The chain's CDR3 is CASSEGAYTEAFF. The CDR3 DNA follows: TGTGCCAGTAGTGAGGGGGCGTACACTGAAGCTTTCTTT. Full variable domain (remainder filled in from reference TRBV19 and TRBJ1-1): DGGITQSPKYLFRKEGQNVTLSCEQNLNHDAMYWYRQDPGQGLRLIYYSQIVNDFQKGDIAEGYSVSREKKESFPLTVTSAQKNPTAFYLCASSEGAYTEAFFGQGTRLTVV.

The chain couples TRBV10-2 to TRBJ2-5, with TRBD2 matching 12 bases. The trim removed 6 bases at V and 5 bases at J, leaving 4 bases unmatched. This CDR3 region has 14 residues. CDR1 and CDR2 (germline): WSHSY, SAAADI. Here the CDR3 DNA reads TGCGCCAGCAGGACTAGCGGGAGTGGGGAGACCCAGTACTTC. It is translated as CASRTSGSGETQYF.

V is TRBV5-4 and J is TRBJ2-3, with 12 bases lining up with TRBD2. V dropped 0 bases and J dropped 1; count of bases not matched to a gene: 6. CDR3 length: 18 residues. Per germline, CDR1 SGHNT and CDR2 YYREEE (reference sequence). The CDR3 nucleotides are TGTGCCAGCAGCTTGGGACTAGCGGGAGTTTGGGGCACAGATACGCAGTATTTT. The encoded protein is CASSLGLAGVWGTDTQYF.

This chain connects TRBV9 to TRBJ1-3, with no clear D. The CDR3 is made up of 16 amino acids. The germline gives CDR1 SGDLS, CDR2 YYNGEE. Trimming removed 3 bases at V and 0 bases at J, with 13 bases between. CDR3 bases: TGTGCCAGCAGCGCAGCTCGAACAGTCTCTGGAAACACCATATATTTT. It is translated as CASSAARTVSGNTIYF. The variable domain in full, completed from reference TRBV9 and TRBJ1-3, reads DSGVTQTPKHLITATGQRVTLRCSPRSGDLSVYWYQQSLDQGLQFLIQYYNGEERAKGNILERFSAQQFPDLHSELNLSSLELGDSALYFCASSAARTVSGNTIYFGEGSWLTVV.

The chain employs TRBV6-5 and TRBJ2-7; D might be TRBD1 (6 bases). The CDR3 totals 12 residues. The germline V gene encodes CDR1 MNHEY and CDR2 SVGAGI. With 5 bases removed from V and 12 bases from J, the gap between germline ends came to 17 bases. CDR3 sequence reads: CASSPLQGMSYF. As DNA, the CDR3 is TGTGCCAGCAGTCCACTACAGGGAATGTCGTACTTC.

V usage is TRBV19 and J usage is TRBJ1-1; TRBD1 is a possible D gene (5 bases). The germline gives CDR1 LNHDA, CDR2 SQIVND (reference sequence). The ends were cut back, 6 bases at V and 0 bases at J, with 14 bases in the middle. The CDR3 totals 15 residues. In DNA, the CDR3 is TGTGCCAGTAGCTTAGGACATAGCATGAACACTGAAGCTTTCTTT. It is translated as CASSLGHSMNTEAFF.

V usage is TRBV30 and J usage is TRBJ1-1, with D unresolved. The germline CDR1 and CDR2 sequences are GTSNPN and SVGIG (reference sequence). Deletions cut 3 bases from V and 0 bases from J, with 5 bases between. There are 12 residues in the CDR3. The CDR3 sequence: CAWRHLNTEAFF. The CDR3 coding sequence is TGTGCCTGGAGACACCTGAACACTGAAGCTTTCTTT.

DNA of the CDR3: TGTGCCAGCAGCTTAGCCGGCGGCACCTCCTCCTACGAGCAGTACTTC. Its translation: CASSLAGGTSSYEQYF. J is TRBJ2-7 and V is TRBV7-2; no clear D. The CDR3 is 16 residues long. The V gene lost 0 bases and the J gene lost 0 bases, with 12 bases spanning the gap. Germline V CDR1 and CDR2: SGHTA, FQGNSA.

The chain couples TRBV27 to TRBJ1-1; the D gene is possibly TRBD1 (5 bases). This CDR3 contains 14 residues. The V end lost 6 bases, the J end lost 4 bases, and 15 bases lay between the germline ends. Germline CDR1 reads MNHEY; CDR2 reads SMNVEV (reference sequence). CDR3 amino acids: CASRRGYSGTEAFF. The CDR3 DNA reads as TGTGCCAGCAGGCGGGGGTATTCGGGCACTGAAGCTTTCTTT.

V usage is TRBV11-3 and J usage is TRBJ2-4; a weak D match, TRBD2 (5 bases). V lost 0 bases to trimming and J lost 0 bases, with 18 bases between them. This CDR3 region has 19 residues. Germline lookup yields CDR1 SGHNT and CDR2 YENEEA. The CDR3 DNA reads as TGTGCCAGCAGCTTAGATCCCCGGGATCCTTCCATAGCCAAAAACATTCAGTACTTC. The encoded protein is CASSLDPRDPSIAKNIQYF. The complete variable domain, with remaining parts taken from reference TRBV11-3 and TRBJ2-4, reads EAGVVQSPRYKIIEKKQPVAFWCNPISGHNTLYWYLQNLGQGPELLIRYENEEAVDDSQLPKDRFSAERLKGVDSTLKIQPAELGDSAVYLCASSLDPRDPSIAKNIQYFGAGTRLSVL.

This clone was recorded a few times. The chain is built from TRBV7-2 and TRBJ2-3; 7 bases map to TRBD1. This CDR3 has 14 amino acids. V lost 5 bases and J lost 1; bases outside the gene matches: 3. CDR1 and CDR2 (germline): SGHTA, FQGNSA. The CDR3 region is CASSPGQGTDTQYF. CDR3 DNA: TGTGCCAGCAGCCCAGGACAGGGCACAGATACGCAGTATTTT.

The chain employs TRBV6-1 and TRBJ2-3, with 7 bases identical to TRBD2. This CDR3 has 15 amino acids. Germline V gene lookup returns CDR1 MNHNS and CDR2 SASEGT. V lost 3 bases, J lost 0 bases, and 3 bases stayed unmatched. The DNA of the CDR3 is TGTGCCAGCAGTGACCCGGGAGGTAGCACAGATACGCAGTATTTT. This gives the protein CASSDPGGSTDTQYF.

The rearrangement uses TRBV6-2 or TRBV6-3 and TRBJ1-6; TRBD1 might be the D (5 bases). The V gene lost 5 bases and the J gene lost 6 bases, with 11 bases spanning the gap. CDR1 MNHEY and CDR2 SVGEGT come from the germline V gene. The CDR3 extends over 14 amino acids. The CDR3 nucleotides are TGTGCCAGCAGTCTACAGGATTTTAATTCACCCCTCCACTTT. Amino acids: CASSLQDFNSPLHF.

The CDR3 is CASSPRLGQGAPQPQHF. DNA for the CDR3: TGTGCCAGCAGCCCTCGTTTGGGACAGGGGGCGCCTCAGCCCCAGCATTTT. The rearrangement uses TRBV21-1 and TRBJ1-5; TRBD1, the table's D call, was not compared with the DNA. TRBV21-1 is recorded as a pseudogene. The CDR3 sequence is 17 residues long.

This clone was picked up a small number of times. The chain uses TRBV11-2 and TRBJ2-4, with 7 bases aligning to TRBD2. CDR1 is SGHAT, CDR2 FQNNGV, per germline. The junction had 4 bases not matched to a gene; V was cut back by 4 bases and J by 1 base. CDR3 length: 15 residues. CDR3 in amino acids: CASSSLALAKNIQYF. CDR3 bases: TGTGCCAGCAGCTCACTAGCGTTGGCCAAAAACATTCAGTACTTC.

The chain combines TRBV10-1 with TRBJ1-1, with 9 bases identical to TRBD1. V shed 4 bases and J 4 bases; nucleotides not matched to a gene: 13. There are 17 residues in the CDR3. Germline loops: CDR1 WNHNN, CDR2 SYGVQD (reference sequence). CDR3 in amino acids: CASSAGTGSDFITEAFF. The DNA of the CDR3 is TGCGCCAGCAGTGCCGGGACAGGGTCGGACTTCATCACTGAAGCTTTCTTT.

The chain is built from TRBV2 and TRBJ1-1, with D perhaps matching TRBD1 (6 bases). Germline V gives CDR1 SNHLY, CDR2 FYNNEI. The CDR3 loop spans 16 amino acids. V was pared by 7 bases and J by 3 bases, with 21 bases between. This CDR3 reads CASTLGGGRFDTEAFF. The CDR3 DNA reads TGTGCCAGCACCTTAGGGGGGGGCAGGTTTGACACTGAAGCTTTCTTT.